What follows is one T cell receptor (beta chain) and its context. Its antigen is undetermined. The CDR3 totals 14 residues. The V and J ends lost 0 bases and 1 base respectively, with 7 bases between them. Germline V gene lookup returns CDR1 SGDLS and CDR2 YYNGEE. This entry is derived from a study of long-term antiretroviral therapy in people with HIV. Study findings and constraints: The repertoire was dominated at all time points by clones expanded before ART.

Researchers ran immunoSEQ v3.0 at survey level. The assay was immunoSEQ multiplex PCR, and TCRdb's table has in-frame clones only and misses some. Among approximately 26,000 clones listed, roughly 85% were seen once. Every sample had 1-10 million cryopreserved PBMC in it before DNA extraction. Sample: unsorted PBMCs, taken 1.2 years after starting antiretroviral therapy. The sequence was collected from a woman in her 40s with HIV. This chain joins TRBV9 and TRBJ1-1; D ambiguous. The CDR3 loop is CASSVAPANTEAFF. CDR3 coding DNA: TGTGCCAGCAGCGTAGCTCCGGCGAACACTGAAGCTTTCTTT.